Following are 22 T cell receptor beta chains from one sample sequenced in a study of human T cells and chemical hapten exposure (dated by TCRdb to about 2021). Libraries were prepared through RACE. The instrument given in TCRdb is NextSeq 500. TCRdb applied fastp at Q25 and MiXCR to the public reads, then kept only in-frame beta chains. Rows are combined by CDR3 protein, so each entry shows the most common genes and DNA. The sample yields some 90,000 distinct CDR3 sequences; approximately 10% were counted once. 3.2% of the sample rests with the top ten. Explained via the paper, the time point label denotes: patch test 2, 6 weeks after DPC sensitization. The sample's treatment or condition label, in plain terms: therapeutic diphenylcyclopropenone sensitization with weekly scalp DPC. The source was whole blood, collected in connection with sensitization to the hapten diphenylcyclopropenone (DPC). These receptors were collected from a woman in her forties with alopecia areata. Some clones in this sample may be carry-over from other donors' samples.

V is TRBV7-2 and J is TRBJ2-1, with TRBD2 matching 10 bases. Germline CDR1 is SGHTA and CDR2 is FQGNSA. This CDR3 region has 13 residues. V gave up 5 bases and J gave up 14 bases; unmatched junction bases: 9. The CDR3 nucleotides are TGTGCCAGCAGCCCCCAATTTACTAGCGGGGAGTTCTTC. It specifies CASSPQFTSGEFF.

This clonotype was recorded many times. The chain combines TRBV28 with TRBJ2-2; D possibly corresponds to TRBD2 (5 bases). Between the trimmed V and J ends, which lost 10 bases and 5 bases, there was a span of 11 bases. This CDR3 has 12 residues. Germline CDR1 MDHEN, CDR2 SYDVKM. In nucleotides, the CDR3 is TGTGCCACCTGGAGGCTTACCGGGGAGCTGTTTTTT. This sequence encodes CATWRLTGELFF.

V gene TRBV15 combines with J gene TRBJ2-7; the match to TRBD2 covers 7 bases. The CDR3 is 14 amino acids. The ends lost 0 bases at V and 4 bases at J; junction bases unmatched: 3. Germline V gene data show CDR1 as LNHNV and CDR2 as YYDKDF (reference sequence). The CDR3 region has the DNA TGTGCCACCAGCAGAGACGGGGGAGGGTACGAGCAGTACTTC. It translates to CATSRDGGGYEQYF.

This clonotype was seen a few times. The chain combines TRBV27 with TRBJ1-3; no clear D gene. The CDR3 is 15 residues long. V was shortened by 0 bases and J by 2 bases, with 8 bases between the two germline ends. Germline V gene data show CDR1 as MNHEY and CDR2 as SMNVEV (reference sequence). Here the CDR3 DNA reads TGTGCCAGCAGTTTATCGGGAGGTACTGGAAACACCATATATTTT. Translating gives CASSLSGGTGNTIYF.

This chain connects TRBV6-5 to TRBJ2-7; perhaps TRBD1 as D (6 bases). The CDR3 length is 11 residues. V dropped 11 bases and J dropped 5 bases, with 13 bases sitting between them. Germline-derived CDR1 and CDR2 are MNHEY and SVGAGI. The CDR3 sequence is CAVQGPHEQYF. In DNA form, the CDR3 reads TGTGCCGTGCAGGGGCCACACGAGCAGTACTTC.

CDR3 region: CASSLWGNQPQHF. The DNA for the CDR3 is TGTGCCAGCAGTTTATGGGGGAATCAGCCCCAGCATTTT. The V and J genes are TRBV28 and TRBJ1-5; no definite D call. Germline V gene lookup returns CDR1 MDHEN and CDR2 SYDVKM. Trimming shortened V by 0 bases and J by 4 bases, and 4 bases separated the two germline ends. CDR3 size: 13 residues. The full variable domain, with the rest looked up from reference TRBV28 and TRBJ1-5, is DVKVTQSSRYLVKRTGEKVFLECVQDMDHENMFWYRQDPGLGLRLIYFSYDVKMKEKGDIPEGYSVSREKKERFSLILESASTNQTSMYLCASSLWGNQPQHFGDGTRLSIL.

The table lists this clonotype with many counts. The chain links TRBV28 to TRBJ1-1; TRBD1 matches 9 bases. Trimming removed 4 bases from V and 0 bases from J; junction bases left unmatched: 9. CDR3 length equals 17 residues. Germline V gives CDR1 MDHEN, CDR2 SYDVKM. CDR3 nucleotide sequence: TGTGCCAGCAGTTGGACTACAGGGGGCGGCTTGAACACTGAAGCTTTCTTT. Translation: CASSWTTGGGLNTEAFF.

This clonotype was observed at least ten times. V and J are TRBV6-2 or TRBV6-3 and TRBJ2-3, with D perhaps given as TRBD1 or TRBD2 (5 bases each). The CDR3 is 11 amino acids. Trimming stripped 5 bases from V and 8 bases from J, with 8 bases between. Germline values: CDR1 MNHEY, CDR2 SVGEGT. The CDR3 is CASSPRGTQYF. Here the CDR3 DNA reads TGTGCCAGCAGTCCGAGGGGTACGCAGTATTTT.

This chain joins TRBV11-3 and TRBJ2-3; possibly TRBD1 or TRBD2 for D (5 bases each). Germline V gene sequence: CDR1 SGHNT, CDR2 YENEEA. The CDR3 is 17 residues long. The ends were cut back, 5 bases at V and 0 bases at J, with 18 bases in the middle. The CDR3 loop is CASSPGYRWTSTDTQYF. CDR3 coding DNA: TGTGCCAGCAGCCCGGGGTACAGGTGGACTAGCACAGATACGCAGTATTTT.

This sequence joins TRBV20-1 and TRBJ1-4, with TRBD1 identical over 8 bases. The V gene end was trimmed by 6 bases and the J gene end by 3 bases; junction bases not matched to a gene: 3. Germline CDR1 reads DFQATT; CDR2 reads SNEGSKA (reference sequence). The CDR3 extends over 13 amino acids. CDR3 in DNA: TGCAGTGCCCCGACAGGGGCTAATGAAAAACTGTTTTTT. Translation: CSAPTGANEKLFF.

This clonotype has a handful of counts. This chain uses TRBV5-6 with TRBJ2-1, with 10 nucleotides matching TRBD1. V lost 4 bases to trimming and J lost 4 bases; unmatched junction nucleotides: 11. CDR1 and CDR2 from the germline V gene are SGHDT and YYEEEE. The CDR3 is 17 amino acids. CDR3 bases: TGTGCCAGCAGCCCGTTGCCCGGGACAGGGGCATACAATGAGCAGTTCTTC. Its protein product is CASSPLPGTGAYNEQFF.

This clonotype showed up many times. V gene TRBV2 combines with J gene TRBJ2-3, with 10 positions matching TRBD2. Germline CDR1 SNHLY, CDR2 FYNNEI. The CDR3 is 15 residues long. Trimming took 6 bases from V and 6 from J; bases not matched to a gene: 9. CDR3 DNA: TGTGCCAGCAGGATCCTAGCGGGGGCCTGGGATACGCAGTATTTT. Translated: CASRILAGAWDTQYF. The full variable domain, its missing parts supplied by reference TRBV2 and TRBJ2-3, is EPEVTQTPSHQVTQMGQEVILRCVPISNHLYFYWYRQILGQKVEFLVSFYNNEISEKSEIFDDQFSVERPDGSNFTLKIRSTKLEDSAMYFCASRILAGAWDTQYFGPGTRLTVL.

In this sample, this clonotype turned up many times. V usage is TRBV4-2 and J usage is TRBJ1-2, with TRBD1 matching 7 bases. Germline assignment: CDR1 LGHNA and CDR2 YNFKEQ. The trim removed 1 base at V and 5 bases at J, leaving 16 bases unmatched. The CDR3 runs to 18 residues. The CDR3 DNA sequence: TGTGCCAGCAGCCAAGGAACCCAGGGGGAGGGATTGAAGTATGGCTACACCTTC. Protein: CASSQGTQGEGLKYGYTF.

This clonotype showed up just a few times. The V and J genes are TRBV19 and TRBJ2-5; no reliable D call. Germline CDR1 reads LNHDA; CDR2 reads SQIVND (reference sequence). The CDR3 totals 12 residues. V was trimmed by 3 bases and J by 1 base, leaving 3 bases between them. The CDR3 DNA is TGTGCCAGTAGTATTGGCCAAGAGACCCAGTACTTC. Translation: CASSIGQETQYF.

At least ten counts were recorded for this clonotype. The V call is TRBV30, the J call TRBJ1-1; the match to TRBD1 covers 9 bases. The V and J ends lost 2 bases and 0 bases, in that order; junction bases with no gene match: 4. Per germline, CDR1 GTSNPN and CDR2 SVGIG (reference sequence). The CDR3 is 15 residues long. CDR3 DNA: TGTGCCTGGAGTCCCCGGACAGGGGTGAACACTGAAGCTTTCTTT. It codes for CAWSPRTGVNTEAFF. Using reference TRBV30 and TRBJ1-1 for the parts outside the CDR3, the full variable domain is SQTIHQWPATLVQPVGSPLSLECTVEGTSNPNLYWYRQAAGRGLQLLFYSVGIGQISSEVPQNLSASRPQDRQFILSSKKLLLSDSGFYLCAWSPRTGVNTEAFFGQGTRLTVV.

CDR3 DNA sequence: TGTGCCAGCAGTTTCCACAGGGTCGATAGCAATCAGCCCCAGCATTTT. Protein sequence: CASSFHRVDSNQPQHF. The chain uses TRBV6-2 or TRBV6-3 and TRBJ1-5; D perhaps matches TRBD1 (6 bases). V dropped 4 bases and J dropped 0 bases, with 13 bases sitting between them. Germline V lookup: CDR1 MNHEY, CDR2 SVGEGT. The CDR3 has 16 residues.

This clonotype was detected only a few times. The chain carries TRBV5-6 and TRBJ1-4; no clear D. Trimming left V 2 bases short and J 4 bases short, with 3 bases between. The CDR3 extends over 12 amino acids. Per germline, CDR1 SGHDT and CDR2 YYEEEE. CDR3 DNA: TGTGCCAGCAGCTTCCGTAATGAAAAACTGTTTTTT. This translates into CASSFRNEKLFF.

The sample holds a few counts of this clonotype. The chain recombines TRBV4-1 with TRBJ1-5; D perhaps matches TRBD1 (6 bases). This CDR3 is built from 15 residues. Germline loops: CDR1 MGHRA, CDR2 YSYEKL. V gave up 2 bases and J gave up 4 bases, with 12 bases separating them. The CDR3 reads CASSQRTDLNQPQHF. The CDR3 DNA follows: TGCGCCAGCAGCCAACGGACAGATCTAAATCAGCCCCAGCATTTT.

The table lists this clonotype with a few counts. The chain has TRBV10-2 and TRBJ2-1, with 8 nucleotides matching TRBD2. V trimming: 6 bases; J trimming: 1 base; junction bases outside the gene matches: 2. The CDR3 length is 14 residues. Per the germline V gene, CDR1 is WSHSY and CDR2 is SAAADI. The CDR3 protein is CASSGGASYNEQFF. CDR3 nucleotides: TGCGCCAGCAGCGGGGGGGCGTCCTACAATGAGCAGTTCTTC.

This clonotype came up a few times. The chain couples TRBV27 to TRBJ1-1, with TRBD1 matching over 8 bases. V was clipped by 0 bases and J by 6 bases; unmatched bases: 18. The CDR3 spans 19 residues. Looked up from germline, CDR1 is MNHEY and CDR2 is SMNVEV (reference sequence). This chain's CDR3 is CASSLSWRQGPAFLAEAFF. CDR3 coding DNA: TGTGCCAGCAGTTTATCGTGGCGACAGGGGCCTGCCTTCTTGGCTGAAGCTTTCTTT.

This chain connects TRBV7-9 to TRBJ1-2; TRBD1 matches at 8 bases. Unmatched junction bases numbered 11, after V lost 4 bases and J lost 4 bases. There are 16 residues in the CDR3. CDR1 and CDR2 from the germline V gene are SEHNR and FQNEAQ (reference sequence). This chain's CDR3 is CASSSRTGRIFYGYTF. The CDR3 DNA follows: TGTGCCAGCAGCTCGCGGACAGGGAGAATATTCTATGGCTACACCTTC.

This clonotype was picked up a small number of times. The CDR3 sequence is CAWSRVASYNEQFF. The CDR3 coding sequence is TGTGCCTGGTCGAGAGTTGCGTCCTACAATGAGCAGTTCTTC. V is TRBV30 and J is TRBJ2-1; no definite D call. V was shortened by 5 bases and J by 1 base, with 12 bases between the two germline ends. Germline V gene lookup returns CDR1 GTSNPN and CDR2 SVGIG (reference sequence). The CDR3 has 14 residues.